The present entry profiles one TCR beta chain with its context. This record comes from a study of blood T cell repertoires in COVID-19. At the level of the study: PBMCs, B-cell-depleted T cells, or T cells provided the cDNA or gDNA that made up the material.

The table came from immunoSEQ multiplex PCR; TCRdb's copy has only in-frame clones and leaves some out. The sample yields approximately 300,000 clones, 88% seen once. Enrollment of patients from Seattle took place during active infection, with longitudinal follow-up. The TCR originated in a woman in her 30s with COVID-19, enrolled during active disease. Source material: peripheral blood.

This CDR3 reads CARGGREAYNEQFF. CDR3 in DNA: TGTGCCCGTGGGGGGCGGGAGGCATACAATGAGCAGTTCTTC. The chain couples TRBV9 to TRBJ2-1; 8 bases map to TRBD2. CDR1 SGDLS and CDR2 YYNGEE come from the germline V gene. Trimming took 10 bases from V and 4 from J; bases not matched to a gene: 10. The CDR3 is 14 amino acids.